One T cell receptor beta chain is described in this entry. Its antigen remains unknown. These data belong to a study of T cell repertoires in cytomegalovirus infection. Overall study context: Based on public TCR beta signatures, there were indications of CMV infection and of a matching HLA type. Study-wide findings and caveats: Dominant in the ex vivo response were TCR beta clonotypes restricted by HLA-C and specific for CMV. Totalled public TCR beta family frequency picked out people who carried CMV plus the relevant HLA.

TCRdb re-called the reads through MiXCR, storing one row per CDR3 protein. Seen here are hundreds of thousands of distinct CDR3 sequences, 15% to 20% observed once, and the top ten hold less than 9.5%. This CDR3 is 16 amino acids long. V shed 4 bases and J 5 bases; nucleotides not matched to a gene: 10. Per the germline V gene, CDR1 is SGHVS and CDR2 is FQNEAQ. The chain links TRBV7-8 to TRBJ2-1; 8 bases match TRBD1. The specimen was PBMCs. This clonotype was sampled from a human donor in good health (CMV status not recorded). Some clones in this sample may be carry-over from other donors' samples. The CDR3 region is CASSSLRGPGHNEQFF. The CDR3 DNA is TGTGCCAGCAGCTCCCTCAGGGGGCCCGGCCACAATGAGCAGTTCTTC.